The 7 T cell receptor beta chains presented below share a single source sample, sequenced in a study of blood T cell repertoires in COVID-19 (dated by TCRdb to about 2020). The library was built by means of the immunoSEQ multiplex PCR assay. TCRdb obtained this table from immuneACCESS and retained in-frame rearrangements with V and J assigned. These tables miss some clones; where compared with another copy, unresolved V genes account for less than half of the shortfall, and the remainder is unexplained. The sample records around 310,000 clones, roughly 89% of which are singletons. The ten largest clones add up to roughly 1% of the sample. Input material: peripheral blood. The receptor set was obtained from a woman aged 40 to 55 with COVID-19, enrolled during active disease.

The genes are TRBV2 and TRBJ2-7; tentative D call: TRBD2 (5 bases). Germline V gene lookup returns CDR1 SNHLY and CDR2 FYNNEI. V was shortened by 4 bases and J by 7 bases, with 20 bases between the two germline ends. CDR3 size: 15 residues. The CDR3 is CASSAELATGEEQYF. The CDR3 DNA follows: TGTGCCAGCAGTGCCGAATTAGCGACCGGGGAGGAGCAGTACTTC.

The rearrangement uses TRBV18 and TRBJ2-1; a possible D gene is TRBD1 (6 bases). Trimming left V 1 base short and J 10 bases short, with 11 bases between. The CDR3 loop spans 13 amino acids. Germline-derived CDR1 and CDR2 are KGHSH and LQKENI. The CDR3 DNA is TGTGCCAGCTCACCACTTACAGGGCTCGAGCAGTTCTTC. This codes for CASSPLTGLEQFF.

The V and J genes are TRBV5-8 and TRBJ1-1; the D is unclear. The CDR3 consists of 14 residues. Germline CDR1 is SGHTS and CDR2 is YDEGEE. Trimming stripped 9 bases from V and 1 base from J, with 16 bases between. The CDR3 DNA follows: TGTGCCACCAATCTGGGCTTGGGGAACACTGAAGCTTTCTTT. Amino acids: CATNLGLGNTEAFF.

This rearrangement joins TRBV4-1 to TRBJ2-3; 9 nucleotides line up with TRBD2. The junction had 16 bases not matched to a gene; V was cut back by 4 bases and J by 2 bases. Germline V lookup: CDR1 MGHRA, CDR2 YSYEKL. This CDR3 is 19 amino acids long. CDR3 residues: CASSPREQRGASTTDTQYF. CDR3 nucleotide sequence: TGCGCCAGCAGCCCAAGAGAACAGCGGGGGGCCAGTACCACAGATACGCAGTATTTT.

This clone came up a few times. The V gene is TRBV7-9, the J gene TRBJ1-5, with unresolved D. This CDR3 contains 15 residues. Germline lookup yields CDR1 SEHNR and CDR2 FQNEAQ (reference sequence). The V end was cut by 1 base, the J end by 3 bases, with 10 bases between. This chain's CDR3 is CASSLGPTANQPQHF. In nucleotides, the CDR3 is TGTGCCAGCAGCTTAGGCCCAACAGCCAATCAGCCCCAGCATTTT. Combining the CDR3 with reference TRBV7-9 and TRBJ1-5 gives the whole variable domain DTGVSQNPRHKITKRGQNVTFRCDPISEHNRLYWYRQTLGQGPEFLTYFQNEAQLEKSRLLSDRFSAERPKGSFSTLEIQRTEQGDSAMYLCASSLGPTANQPQHFGDGTRLSIL.

The genes are TRBV6-2 or TRBV6-3 and TRBJ1-3, with D tentatively TRBD1 (6 bases). Per the germline V gene, CDR1 is MNHEY and CDR2 is SVGEGT. V shed 2 bases and J shed 4 bases, with 9 bases lying between them. The CDR3 length is 14 residues. The CDR3 spells CASSYGGSGNTIYF. DNA for the CDR3: TGTGCCAGCAGTTACGGGGGCTCCGGAAACACCATATATTTT.

The J gene is TRBJ2-5, the V gene TRBV18; D ambiguous. From germline, CDR1 is KGHSH and CDR2 LQKENI. The V end lost 3 bases, the J end lost 1 base, and 6 bases lay between the germline ends. The CDR3 is made up of 13 amino acids. CDR3 DNA sequence: TGTGCCAGCTCACCCGCCGGCCAAGAGACCCAGTACTTC. As protein: CASSPAGQETQYF. Variable domain in full (rest from reference TRBV18 and TRBJ2-5): NAGVMQNPRHLVRRRGQEARLRCSPMKGHSHVYWYRQLPEEGLKFMVYLQKENIIDESGMPKERFSAEFPKEGPSILRIQQVVRGDSAAYFCASSPAGQETQYFGPGTRLLVL.